The 5 T cell receptor beta chains below all came from one sample that was sequenced in a study of blood T cell repertoires in COVID-19. Assay: immunoSEQ multiplex PCR; the TCRdb copy retains only in-frame clones and omits some. The sample lists about 57,000 clones; about four fifths were seen once. The material sequenced was peripheral blood. These receptors originate from a woman of 80 years or more with acute or convalescent COVID-19.

This clone was picked up one time. The chain recombines TRBV6-1 with TRBJ2-7; 8 bases map to TRBD1. The germline CDR1 and CDR2 sequences are MNHNS and SASEGT. V dropped 1 base and J dropped 2; count of bases not matched to a gene: 1. This CDR3 is 14 amino acids long. CDR3 region: CASSEGTGTYEQYF. Written as DNA, the CDR3 is TGTGCCAGCAGTGAAGGGACAGGGACCTACGAGCAGTACTTC.

The genes are TRBV19 and TRBJ1-1; no definite D call. Germline CDR1 and CDR2: LNHDA and SQIVND (reference sequence). The ends were cut back, 3 bases at V and 7 bases at J, with 9 bases in the middle. The CDR3 contains 12 residues. The CDR3: CASSILAGEAFF. CDR3 sequence (DNA): TGTGCCAGTAGTATTCTGGCAGGTGAAGCTTTCTTT.

This chain joins TRBV29-1 and TRBJ2-5; tentative D call: TRBD2 (7 bases). Deletions cut 3 bases from V and 3 bases from J, with 11 bases between. This CDR3 comprises 13 residues. The germline CDR1 and CDR2 sequences are SQVTM and ANQGSEA. The CDR3 DNA is TGCAGCGTTGAGGGAGGGGGGGAAGAGACCCAGTACTTC. It specifies CSVEGGGEETQYF.

This clone has a handful of counts. The V gene is TRBV6-6, the J gene TRBJ2-5, with 10 positions matching TRBD1. CDR1 is MNHNY, CDR2 SVGAGI, per germline (reference sequence). There are 15 residues in the CDR3. Germline trimming cut 5 bases from V and 2 bases from J; bases unmatched to any gene: 5. Here the CDR3 reads CASSLPGQGQETQYF. DNA of the CDR3: TGTGCCAGCAGTCTCCCGGGACAGGGGCAAGAGACCCAGTACTTC.

The chain uses TRBV24-1 and TRBJ2-5, with D possibly matching TRBD1 (5 bases). This CDR3 has 14 amino acids. Germline values: CDR1 KGHDR, CDR2 SFDVKD. The V end was cut by 6 bases, the J end by 2 bases, with 12 bases between. The CDR3 nucleotides are TGTGCCACCAGTACAGGTGACCCGCAAGAGACCCAGTACTTC. Translation: CATSTGDPQETQYF.